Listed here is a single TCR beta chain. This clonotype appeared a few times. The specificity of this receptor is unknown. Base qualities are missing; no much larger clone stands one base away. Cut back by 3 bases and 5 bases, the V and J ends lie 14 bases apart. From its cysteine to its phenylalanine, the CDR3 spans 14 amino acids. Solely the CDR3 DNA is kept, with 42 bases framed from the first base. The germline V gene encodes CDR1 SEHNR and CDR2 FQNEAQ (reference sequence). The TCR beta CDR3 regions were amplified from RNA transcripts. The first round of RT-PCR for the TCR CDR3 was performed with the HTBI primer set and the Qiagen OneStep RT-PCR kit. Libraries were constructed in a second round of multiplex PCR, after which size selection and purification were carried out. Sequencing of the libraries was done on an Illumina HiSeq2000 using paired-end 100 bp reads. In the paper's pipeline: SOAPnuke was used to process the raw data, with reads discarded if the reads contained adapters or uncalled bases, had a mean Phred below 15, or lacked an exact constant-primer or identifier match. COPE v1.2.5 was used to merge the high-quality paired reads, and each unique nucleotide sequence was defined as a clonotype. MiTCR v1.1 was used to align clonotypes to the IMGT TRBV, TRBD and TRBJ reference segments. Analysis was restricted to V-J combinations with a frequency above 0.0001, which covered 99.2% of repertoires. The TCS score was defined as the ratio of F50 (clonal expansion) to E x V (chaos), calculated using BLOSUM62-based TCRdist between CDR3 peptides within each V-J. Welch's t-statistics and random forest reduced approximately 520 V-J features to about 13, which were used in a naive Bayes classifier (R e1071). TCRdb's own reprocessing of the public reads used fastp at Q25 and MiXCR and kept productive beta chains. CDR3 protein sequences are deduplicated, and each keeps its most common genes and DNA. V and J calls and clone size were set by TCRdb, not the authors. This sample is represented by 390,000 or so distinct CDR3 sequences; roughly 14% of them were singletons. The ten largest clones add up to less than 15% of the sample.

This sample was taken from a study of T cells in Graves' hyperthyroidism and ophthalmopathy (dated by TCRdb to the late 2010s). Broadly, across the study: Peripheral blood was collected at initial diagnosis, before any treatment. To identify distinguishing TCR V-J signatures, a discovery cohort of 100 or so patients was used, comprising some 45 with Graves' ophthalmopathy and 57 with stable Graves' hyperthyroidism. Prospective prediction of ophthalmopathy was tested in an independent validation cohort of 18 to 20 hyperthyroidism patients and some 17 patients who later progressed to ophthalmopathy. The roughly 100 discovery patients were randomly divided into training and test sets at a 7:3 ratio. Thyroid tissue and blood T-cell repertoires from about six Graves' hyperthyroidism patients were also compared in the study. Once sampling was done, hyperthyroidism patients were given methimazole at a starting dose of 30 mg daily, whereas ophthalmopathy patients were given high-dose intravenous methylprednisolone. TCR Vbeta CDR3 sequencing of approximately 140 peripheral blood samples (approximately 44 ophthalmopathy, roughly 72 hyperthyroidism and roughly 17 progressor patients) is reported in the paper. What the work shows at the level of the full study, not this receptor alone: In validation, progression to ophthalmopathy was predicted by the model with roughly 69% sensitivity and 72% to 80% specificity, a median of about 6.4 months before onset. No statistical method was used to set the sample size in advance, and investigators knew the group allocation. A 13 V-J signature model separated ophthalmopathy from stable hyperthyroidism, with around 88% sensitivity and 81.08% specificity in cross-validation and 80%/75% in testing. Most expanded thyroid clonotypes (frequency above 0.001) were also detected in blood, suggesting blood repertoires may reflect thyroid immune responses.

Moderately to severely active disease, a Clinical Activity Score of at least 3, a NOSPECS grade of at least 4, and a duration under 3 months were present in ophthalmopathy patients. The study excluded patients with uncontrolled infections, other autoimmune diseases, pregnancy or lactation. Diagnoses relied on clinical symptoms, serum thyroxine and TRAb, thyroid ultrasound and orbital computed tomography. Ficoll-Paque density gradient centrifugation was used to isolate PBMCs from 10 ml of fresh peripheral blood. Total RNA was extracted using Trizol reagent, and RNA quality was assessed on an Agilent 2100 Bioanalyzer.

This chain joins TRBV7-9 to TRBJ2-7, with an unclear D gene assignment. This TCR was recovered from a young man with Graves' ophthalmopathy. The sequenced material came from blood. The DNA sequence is TGTGCCAGCAGCTTTGGGCCAATAATCGACGAGCAGTACTTC. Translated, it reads CASSFGPIIDEQYF.